The present T cell receptor beta chain was sequenced within a study of T cells in Graves' hyperthyroidism and ophthalmopathy. Looking at the study overall: Peripheral blood collection took place at initial diagnosis, before any treatment.

Germline lookup yields CDR1 SNHLY and CDR2 FYNNEI. The CDR3 covers 16 residues. V lost 3 bases and J lost 2, with 14 bases in between. Study findings and constraints: Among clonotypes expanded in thyroid above 0.001, most were also found in blood. The model forecast ophthalmopathy, anticipating it by a median around 6.5 months before onset.

Fresh peripheral blood, roughly 9.6 ml, was the source of the PBMCs. This clonotype was seen many times. Its antigen remains unidentified. Amplification of TCR beta CDR3 regions was performed using RNA transcripts as template. TCR CDR3 regions were first amplified by RT-PCR with HTBI primers. TCRdb re-called the multiplex PCR reads through MiXCR, storing one row per CDR3 protein. The sample carries over 400,000 distinct CDR3 sequences, around a fifth recorded once. The sample comprised blood. The TCR sequence derives from a woman between 65 and 79 years old with Graves' ophthalmopathy. This rearrangement joins TRBV2 to TRBJ1-5; possibly TRBD1 for D (6 bases). CDR3 protein: CASSEYRAKGNQPQHF. The CDR3 region has the DNA TGTGCCAGCAGTGAGTACAGGGCGAAGGGCAATCAGCCCCAGCATTTT.